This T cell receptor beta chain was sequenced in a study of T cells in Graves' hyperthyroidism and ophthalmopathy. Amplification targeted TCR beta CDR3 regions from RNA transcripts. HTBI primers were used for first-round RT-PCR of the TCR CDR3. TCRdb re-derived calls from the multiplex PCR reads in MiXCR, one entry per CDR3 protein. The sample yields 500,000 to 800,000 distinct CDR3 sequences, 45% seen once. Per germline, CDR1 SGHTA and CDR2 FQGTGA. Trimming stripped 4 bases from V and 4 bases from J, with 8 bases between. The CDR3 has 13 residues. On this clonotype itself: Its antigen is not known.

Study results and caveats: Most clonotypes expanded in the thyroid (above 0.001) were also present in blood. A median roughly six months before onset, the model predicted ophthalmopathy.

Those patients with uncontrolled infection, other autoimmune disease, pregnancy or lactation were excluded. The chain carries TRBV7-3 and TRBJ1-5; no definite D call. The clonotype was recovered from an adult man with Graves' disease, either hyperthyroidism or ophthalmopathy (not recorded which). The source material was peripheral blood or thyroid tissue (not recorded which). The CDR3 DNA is TGTGCCAGCAGCTCCGGGTGGAATCAGCCCCAGCATTTT. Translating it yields CASSSGWNQPQHF.